This TCR beta chain appears in the sequencing data of a study of blood T cell repertoires in COVID-19. Looking at the study overall: Samples representing acute and convalescent COVID-19 were sourced from the United States, Italy and Spain. Nucleic acid was either cDNA or gDNA, and it came from T cells, B-cell-depleted T cells, or PBMCs.

Per the study methods: It was from reference gene primer amplification that nucleated cell counts were estimated. The protocol was immunoSEQ multiplex PCR, while the TCRdb copy is restricted to in-frame clones and leaves out a portion. D and trimming come from the DNA, and the V and J calls and clone size come from that table. Of roughly 49,000 clones listed, 68% are singletons. This clone was seen more than once but under ten times. The germline gives CDR1 SGHDT, CDR2 YYEEEE. Trimming cost V 0 bases and J 2 bases; bases outside gene matches: 8. The CDR3 length is 17 residues. This sequence joins TRBV5-6 and TRBJ2-3; 8 bases fit TRBD2. The source of this sequence is a woman in her 70s with acute or convalescent COVID-19. Source material: peripheral blood. CDR3 protein: CASSLAAGAHFTDTQYF. The CDR3 DNA reads as TGTGCCAGCAGCTTGGCAGCGGGGGCGCACTTCACAGATACGCAGTATTTT.